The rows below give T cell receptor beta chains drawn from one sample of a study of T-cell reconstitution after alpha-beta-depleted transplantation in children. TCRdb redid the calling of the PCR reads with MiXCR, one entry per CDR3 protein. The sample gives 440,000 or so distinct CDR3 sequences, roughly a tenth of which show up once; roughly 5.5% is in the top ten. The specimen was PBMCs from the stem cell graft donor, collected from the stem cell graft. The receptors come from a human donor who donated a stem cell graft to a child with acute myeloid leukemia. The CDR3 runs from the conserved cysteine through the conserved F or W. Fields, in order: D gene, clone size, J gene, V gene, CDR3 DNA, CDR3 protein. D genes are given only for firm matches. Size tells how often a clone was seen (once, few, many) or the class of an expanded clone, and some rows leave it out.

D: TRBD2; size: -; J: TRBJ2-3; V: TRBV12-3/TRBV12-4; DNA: TGTACCAGCAGTTTAGAAAGGTCTAGCGGGACCAGCACAGATACGCAGTATTTT; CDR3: CTSSLERSSGTSTDTQYF
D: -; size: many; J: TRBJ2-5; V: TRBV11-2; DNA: TGTGCCAGCAGCTCAGCTGGGGGCAACCAAGAGACCCAGTACTTC; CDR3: CASSSAGGNQETQYF
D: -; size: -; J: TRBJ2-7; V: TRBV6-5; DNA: TGTGCCAGCAGTTACTCCAGGGCCCTAAGCTCCTACGAGCAGTACTTC; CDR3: CASSYSRALSSYEQYF
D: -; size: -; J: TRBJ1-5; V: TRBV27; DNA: TGTGCCAGCAGTTCCTTGGACCCGGCGAGGAGTCAGCCCCAGCATTTT; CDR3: CASSSLDPARSQPQHF
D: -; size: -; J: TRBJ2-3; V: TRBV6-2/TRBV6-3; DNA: TGTGCCACCCGGGACGCCAAGACCACAGATACGCAGTATTTT; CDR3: CATRDAKTTDTQYF
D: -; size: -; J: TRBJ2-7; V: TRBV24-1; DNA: TGTGCCACCCGGGACTTTTCCTACGAGCAGTACTTC; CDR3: CATRDFSYEQYF
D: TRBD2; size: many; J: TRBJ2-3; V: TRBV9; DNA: TGTGCCAGCAGCGCCCAGCGGGAGTGGGGCACAGATACGCAGTATTTT; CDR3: CASSAQREWGTDTQYF
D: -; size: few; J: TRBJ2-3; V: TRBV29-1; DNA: TGCAGCGTTGATGAGGGGACCTGGGGAGATACGCAGTATTTT; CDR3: CSVDEGTWGDTQYF
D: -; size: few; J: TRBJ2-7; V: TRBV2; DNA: TGTGCCAGCAGTGAAACGAGTGAGGCTGGTATACAGTACTTC; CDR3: CASSETSEAGIQYF
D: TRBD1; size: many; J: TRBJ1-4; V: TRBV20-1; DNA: TGCAGTGCTAAGACAGGGGCTAATGAAAAACTGTTTTTT; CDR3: CSAKTGANEKLFF
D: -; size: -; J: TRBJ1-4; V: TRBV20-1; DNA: TGCAGTGCTAGAGTGGGCCCAGAGGGTGAAAAACTGTTTTTT; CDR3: CSARVGPEGEKLFF
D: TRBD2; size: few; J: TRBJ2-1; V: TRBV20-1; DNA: TGCAGTGCTAGAGAGCGGGAGGGCCCCGGTGAGCAGTTCTTC; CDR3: CSAREREGPGEQFF
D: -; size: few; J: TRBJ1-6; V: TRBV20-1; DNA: TGCAGTGCAAGCCCCCTGGCAGGGGATAATTCACCCCTCCACTTT; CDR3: CSASPLAGDNSPLHF
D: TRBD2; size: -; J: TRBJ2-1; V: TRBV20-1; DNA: TGCAGTGCCGGACTAGCGGGAGTAAACAATGAGCAGTTCTTC; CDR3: CSAGLAGVNNEQFF
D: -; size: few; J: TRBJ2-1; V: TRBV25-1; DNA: TGTGCCAGCAGTGAAGTCTCCCTCTCCTACAATGAGCAGTTCTTC; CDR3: CASSEVSLSYNEQFF
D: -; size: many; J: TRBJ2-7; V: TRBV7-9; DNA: TGTGCCAGCAGCCAAGATCCCCACAACGAGCAGTACTTC; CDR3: CASSQDPHNEQYF
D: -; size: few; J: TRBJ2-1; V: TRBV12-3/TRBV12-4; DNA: TGTGCCAGCAGTTTTTTCGGGACTCAGAAAAATGAGCAGTTCTTC; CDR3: CASSFFGTQKNEQFF
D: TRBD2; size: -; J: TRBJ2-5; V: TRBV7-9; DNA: TGTGCCAGCAGCGTCGGACTAGCGGGGGACCAAGAGACCCAGTACTTC; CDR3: CASSVGLAGDQETQYF
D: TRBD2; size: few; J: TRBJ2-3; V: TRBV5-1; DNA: TGCGCCAGCAGCTTGAGCCGAGCGGGAGGGATTACAGATACGCAGTATTTT; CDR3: CASSLSRAGGITDTQYF
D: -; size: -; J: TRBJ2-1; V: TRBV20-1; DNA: TGCAGTGCTAGGACGCAACAGGGAGATGAGCAGTTCTTC; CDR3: CSARTQQGDEQFF
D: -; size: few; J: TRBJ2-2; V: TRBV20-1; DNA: TGCAGTGCAGCCGGGACGCACCTGAACACCGGGGAGCTGTTTTTT; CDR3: CSAAGTHLNTGELFF